This TCR beta chain derives from a study of blood T cell repertoires in COVID-19. Study-level information: T cells, B-cell-depleted T cells, or PBMCs provided the cDNA or gDNA that served as material.

How the authors handled the data: By means of reference gene primer amplification, nucleated cell counts were estimated. Assay: immunoSEQ multiplex PCR; the TCRdb copy retains only in-frame clones and omits some. That table supplies the V and J calls and clone size; D and trimming were determined from the DNA. The sample carries tens of thousands of clones, almost 90% recorded once. This CDR3 is 16 amino acids long. After removal of 3 bases from V and 6 bases from J, the junction contained 9 bases not matched to a gene. Germline V lookup: CDR1 MNHEY, CDR2 SMNVEV (reference sequence). V gene TRBV27 combines with J gene TRBJ2-2; 8 nucleotides align to TRBD2. Sequenced: peripheral blood. The sequence was collected from a woman in her seventies with active COVID-19. The CDR3 sequence: CASSLPRGAGAGELFF. The DNA of the CDR3 is TGTGCCAGCAGTTTGCCCCGAGGAGCGGGGGCCGGGGAGCTGTTTTTT.